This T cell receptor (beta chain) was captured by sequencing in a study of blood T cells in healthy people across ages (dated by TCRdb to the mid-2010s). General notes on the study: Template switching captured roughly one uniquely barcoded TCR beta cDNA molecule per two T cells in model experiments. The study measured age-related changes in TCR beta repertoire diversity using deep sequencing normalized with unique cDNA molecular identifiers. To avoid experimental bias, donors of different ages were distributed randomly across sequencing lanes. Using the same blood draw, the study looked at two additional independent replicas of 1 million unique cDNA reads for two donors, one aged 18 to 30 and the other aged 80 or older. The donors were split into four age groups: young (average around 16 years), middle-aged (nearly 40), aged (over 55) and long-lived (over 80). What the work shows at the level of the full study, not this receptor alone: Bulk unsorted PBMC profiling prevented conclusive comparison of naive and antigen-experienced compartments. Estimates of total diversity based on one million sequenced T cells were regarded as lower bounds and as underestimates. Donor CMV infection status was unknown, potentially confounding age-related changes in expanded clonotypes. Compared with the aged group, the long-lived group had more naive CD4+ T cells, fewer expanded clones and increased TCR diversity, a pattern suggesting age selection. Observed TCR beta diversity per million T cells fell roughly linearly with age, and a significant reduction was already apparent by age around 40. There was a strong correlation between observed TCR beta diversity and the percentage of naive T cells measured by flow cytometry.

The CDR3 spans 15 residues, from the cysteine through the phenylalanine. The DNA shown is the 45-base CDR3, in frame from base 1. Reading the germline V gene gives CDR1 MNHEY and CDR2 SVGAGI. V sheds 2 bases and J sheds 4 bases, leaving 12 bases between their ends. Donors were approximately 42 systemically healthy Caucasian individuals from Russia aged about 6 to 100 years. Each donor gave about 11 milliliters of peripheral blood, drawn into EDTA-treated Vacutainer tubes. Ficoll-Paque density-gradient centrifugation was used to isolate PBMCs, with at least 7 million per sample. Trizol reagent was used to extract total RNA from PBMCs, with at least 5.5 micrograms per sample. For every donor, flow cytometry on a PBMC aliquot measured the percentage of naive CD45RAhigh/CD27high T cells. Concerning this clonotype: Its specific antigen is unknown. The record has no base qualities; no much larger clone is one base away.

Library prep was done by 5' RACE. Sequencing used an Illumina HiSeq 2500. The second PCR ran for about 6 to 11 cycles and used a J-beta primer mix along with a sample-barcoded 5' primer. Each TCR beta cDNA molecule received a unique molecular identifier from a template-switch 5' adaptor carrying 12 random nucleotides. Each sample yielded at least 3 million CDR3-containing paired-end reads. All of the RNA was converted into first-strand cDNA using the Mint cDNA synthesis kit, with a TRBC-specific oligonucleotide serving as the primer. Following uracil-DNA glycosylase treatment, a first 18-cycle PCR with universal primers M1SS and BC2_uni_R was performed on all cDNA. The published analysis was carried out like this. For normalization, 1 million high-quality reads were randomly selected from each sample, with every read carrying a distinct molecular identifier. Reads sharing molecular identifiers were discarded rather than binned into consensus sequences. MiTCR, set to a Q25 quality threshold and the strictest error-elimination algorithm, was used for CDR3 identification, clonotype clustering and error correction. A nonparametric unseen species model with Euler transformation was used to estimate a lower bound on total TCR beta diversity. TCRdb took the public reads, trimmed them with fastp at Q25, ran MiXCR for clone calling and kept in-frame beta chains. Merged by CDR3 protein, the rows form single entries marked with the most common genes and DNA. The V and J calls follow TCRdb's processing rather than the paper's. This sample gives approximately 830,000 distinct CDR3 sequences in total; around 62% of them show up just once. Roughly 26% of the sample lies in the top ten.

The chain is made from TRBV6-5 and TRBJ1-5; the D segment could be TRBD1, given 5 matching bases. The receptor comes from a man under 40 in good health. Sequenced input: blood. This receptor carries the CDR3 CASSYAGGLNQPQHF. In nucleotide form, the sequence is TGTGCCAGCAGTTACGCGGGGGGTCTGAATCAGCCCCAGCATTTT.